This entry describes one T cell receptor beta chain. Gene names are mouse gene names. The DNA ends 4 residues before the CDR3 does, and the rest of the CDR3 is filled in from the germline J gene. From germline, CDR1 is FNHDT and CDR2 SITEND (reference sequence). V was trimmed by 3 bases and J by 0 bases, leaving 7 bases between them. The length of the CDR3 is 14 residues. This record comes from a study of CD8+ T cells in alopecia areata. After isolation, RNA underwent reverse transcription to generate cDNA as the sequencing template. Repertoires were generated with immunoSEQ multiplex PCR, while TCRdb's copy carries only in-frame clones and drops some. The sample offers about 110,000 clones and no singletons, the top ten holding around 19%.

Sequencing was performed on lesional skin. The gene calls are TRBV19 and TRBJ2-1; perhaps TRBD2 as D (5 bases). The TCR sequence derives from a C3H/HeJ mouse with alopecia areata. This strain has MHC haplotype H2-k. Partial CDR3 DNA: TGTGCCAGCAGTACGGACTCTAACTATGCT. This sequence encodes CASSTDSNYA. The entire CDR3 sequence reads CASSTDSNYAEQFF.